Given below is one TCR beta chain in context. Its binding antigen is unknown. Base qualities are not provided; no much larger clone lies one nucleotide away. The High Capacity cDNA Reverse Transcription Kit was used to reverse transcribe all of the isolated RNA, meaning that expressed TCRB transcripts were what got sequenced. Deep immunoSEQ sequencing was applied to naive, central memory and regulatory T cell samples, giving an average of about 3.4 million total reads per sample. After sorted cells were lysed in RLT buffer, RNA was extracted with DNase-treated RNeasy Micro or Mini kits, with the choice depending on cell number. Each cell subset was processed separately to prevent cross-contamination, with patient and healthy donor samples processed together. TCRB sequences were amplified from cDNA with the immunoSEQ multiplex PCR, producing 87-bp fragments spanning the CDR3 region. The amplicons were sequenced using the Illumina HiSeq platform. On the study's bioinformatics: PCR bias was corrected computationally using synthetic template baselines, and reads within Hamming distance 2 were collapsed, with unmergeable singletons discarded. Reads were aligned against IMGT so that V, D and J genes, CDR3 length and insertions or deletions at six rearrangement sites could be assigned. Within each subset, clonotype counts were normalized to the number of sorted cells before true diversity and Gini coefficients were calculated with the tcR R package. The overlap coefficient, calculated on TCRB nucleotide sequences, was used to measure repertoire sharing. As a proxy for the pre-selection repertoire, out-of-frame TCRB sequences from naive cells were analyzed. Imported from immuneACCESS, the table was reduced by TCRdb to in-frame sequences with V and J called. These copies leave out some clones; in studies compared against another copy, an unresolved V gene accounts for under half, and the cause of the remainder is not known. V and J calls and clone size are copied from that table; D and trimming were computed from the DNA. In all, the sample holds about 160,000 clones, and 63% of those were seen once. The biggest ten clones account for approximately 0.089% of the sample.

From each donor, a single peripheral blood sample of around 120 mL on average was drawn into heparinised tubes. Using a panel that included CD45RO, CCR7, CD25, CD127, CD95 and CD27, naive, central memory, regulatory and stem cell-like memory CD4+ T cells were sorted on a BD FACSAria II. Every sorted population had a purity above 98%. PBMCs were separated immediately by Lymphoprep density gradient centrifugation and were stained directly, without being cultured. So that batch effects would be minimized, each experiment stained and sorted samples in pairs, pairing one healthy donor with one patient. Its CDR3 holds 16 amino acids, cysteine through phenylalanine. The read is trimmed to its CDR3 DNA, 48 bases read in frame from base 1. V is pruned by 7 bases and J by 4 bases, leaving 12 bases of the junction without a gene match. CDR1 and CDR2 are drawn from the germline V gene: SGHTA, FQGNSA. The sample comes from a study of beta chain features in type 1 diabetes (dated by TCRdb to the late 2010s). Regarding the complete study: Patients and healthy donors did not differ in mean age, gender distribution, total cell number or subset yield. Naive and central memory subsets were obtained from all 28 donors, but regulatory and stem cell-like memory subsets were isolated from only 8 patients and about 8 healthy donors. The study compared TCRB repertoires of sorted circulating CD4+ T cell subsets between recently diagnosed type 1 diabetes patients and matched healthy donors. A total of approximately 100,000,000 sorted cells were examined across all samples, and the number of cells per subset was strongly correlated with RNA yield. Findings and caveats that apply to the study as a whole: At VDJ recombination sites, patients with type 1 diabetes made fewer insertions and deleted more nucleotides, a pattern implying thymic rearrangement abnormalities. Because cDNA rather than genomic DNA was sequenced, highly expressing activated cells could have been over-represented, although no difference in activation and CD3 levels was found between groups. HLA sub-analyses involved small numbers of individuals, so any influence of HLA type on TCRB rearrangement remained unresolved. Naive, central memory and regulatory TCRB repertoires appeared to be more alike among patients than among healthy donors. Type 1 diabetes patients showed a moderate but significant shortening of TCRB CDR3 length in all four CD4+ subsets. PCR may preferentially amplify shorter templates, but because patient and control samples were amplified and corrected together, any resulting skew would affect both groups equally.

Recombination linked TRBV7-2 to TRBJ2-1, with TRBD1 identical over 8 junction bases. This clonotype originated in a young man with type 1 diabetes. What was sequenced was naive CD4+ T cells from blood. Taken with the paper, the label for cell subset or site translates to: true naive CD4+ T cells. The nucleotide sequence reads TGTGCCAGCACCTTGGGGACAGGCGCGTCGTACAATGAGCAGTTCTTC. This translates into CASTLGTGASYNEQFF. Extended through the reference TRBV7-2 and TRBJ2-1 proteins, this CDR3 yields the full variable domain: GAGVSQSPSNKVTEKGKDVELRCDPISGHTALYWYRQSLGQGLEFLIYFQGNSAPDKSGLPSDRFSAERTGGSVSTLTIQRTQQEDSAVYLCASTLGTGASYNEQFFGPGTRLTVL.